This T cell receptor beta chain stems from a study of naive and memory T cell subsets (dated by TCRdb to 2017 to 2019). Context from the whole study: An open-source, UMI-based TCR alpha and beta sequencing pipeline was applied to sorted naive and memory peripheral blood T cell subsets. The functional CMV T cell responses agreed completely with IgG serology results. RNA was DNase-treated and reverse transcribed with TCR constant-region primers, mostly using SuperScript III.

Libraries came from UMI-ligation and nested PCR. An equimolar mix of two oligonucleotides covering both TRBC1 and TRBC2 was used as the beta constant-region primer. A single-stranded oligonucleotide containing the SP2 primer and a 12-nucleotide UMI was joined to the 3' end of the cDNA by T4 RNA ligase 1. Four rounds of PCR, combining the SP2 primer with nested alpha and beta constant-region primers, were used to amplify the ligated cDNA. Incubation of the ligation reaction was carried out at 16 degrees C for roughly 20-25 hours. PCR2 was usually performed as a SYBR Green qPCR and halted at a preset threshold so that over-amplification would not occur. Agencourt AMPure XP magnetic beads were used for all purifications after the first. Libraries were quantified by Qubit and checked on a TapeStation, where a main peak was expected near 650 bp. Pooled libraries were sequenced on an Illumina MiSeq using v2 2x251 paired-end kits, and typically about 0.95-2.1 million reads were obtained per sample. Each sample's library went into the pool at approximately 4.3 nM, and about 4.5-8% PhiX was added to help with cluster recognition. Per the source publication's procedure: Decombinator assigned V and J genes to Demultiplexor-processed FASTQ reads by tag matching, allowing a single base-pair mismatch. By using UMIs, Collapsinator corrected both sequencing errors and the frequency errors caused by PCR heterogeneity. TCRs were translated and CDR3s were extracted from the conserved cysteine to the FGXG phenylalanine by CDR3Translator, with non-productive sequences being flagged. Gini, Shannon entropy and inverse Simpson indices were calculated on repertoires subsampled to equal numbers of UMI-defined TCRs. Within the linear range, a power law was fitted by maximum likelihood to the distributions of clonotype abundance. On one naive CD8 sample, the pipeline and MIGEC gave similar UMI counts, unique TCR numbers and clonal distributions. A set of roughly 7,000 CMV-associated CDR3 sequences, compiled from VDJdb and a published dataset, was used to search the repertoires. TCRdb reran the public reads through fastp at Q25 and MiXCR, keeping productive beta chains. Identical CDR3 protein sequences are pooled into one entry, listed with their most common genes and DNA. These V and J calls originate from TCRdb's pipeline instead of the authors' own analysis. The sample yields roughly 98,000 distinct CDR3 sequences; 7% were counted once. The ten largest make up 1.6% of the sample.

The CDR1 and CDR2 encoded by the germline V gene are SQVTM and ANQGSEA. Cut back by 3 bases and 2 bases, the V and J ends lie 10 bases apart. The CDR3 starts with the cysteine, ends with the phenylalanine, and has 13 residues. Only the CDR3 part of the read is kept: 39 bases, read in frame from the first base. Here is what the overall study found, with its caveats: In both CD4 and CD8 cells, the Gini index increased while Shannon and inverse Simpson diversity decreased from naive through CM, EM and EMRA. A clonotype was defined as a single alpha or beta chain sequence rather than as a paired alpha/beta receptor. TCR abundance followed a power law whose exponent differed between naive and memory subsets but was consistent across the three individuals. RNA-based TCR counts may be influenced by expression changes linked to T cell activation and differentiation. After error correction, over 90% of naive TCR sequences appeared only once, giving much steeper abundance distributions than memory subsets. The repertoire findings for the naive and memory subsets could not be validated against a ground truth because none was available.

TCR alpha and beta chain libraries were amplified separately from the second PCR step onward. The CMV status of each donor was determined by measuring IFNgamma production from CD4+ T cells after fresh PBMCs had been stimulated overnight with CMV viral lysate. CD4 T cells were positively selected with Miltenyi beads, followed by positive selection of CD8 T cells from the CD4-negative fraction. Cells were stained for CD3, CD4, CD8, CD45RA, CD27 and a live/dead dye and were sorted on a BD Aria II into four subsets based on CD45RA and CD27. A few healthy volunteers provided blood, and each donor's sample was split into CD4 and CD8 T cells and then further divided into four differentiation subsets. Approximately 130 ml of peripheral blood was drawn per donor, and PBMC were isolated by Ficoll-Paque PLUS density-gradient centrifugation. Sorted cells were lysed in RLT buffer, after which RNA was extracted using a Qiagen RNeasy kit and stored at -80 degrees C.

This clonotype was counted many times. Its recognized antigen is unknown. No qualities accompany the bases; no much larger clone lies one base away. Input material: central memory CD4+ T cells from blood. Read against the paper, the sample's cell subset or site label means: central memory, CD45RA- CD27+. The TCR sequence derives from a human donor in good health. This chain is built from TRBV29-1 and TRBJ1-1, with no reliable assignment of the D segment. Read as DNA, the sequence is TGCAGCGTTGACCCAGACGGCAACACTGAAGCTTTCTTT. Its amino acids are CSVDPDGNTEAFF.